This T cell receptor (beta chain) originates from a study of blood T cell repertoires in COVID-19. Overall study: From T cells, B-cell-depleted T cells, or PBMCs came the material, which was cDNA or gDNA.

The method was immunoSEQ multiplex PCR; TCRdb's version includes in-frame clones alone and lacks a portion of them. The sample has 140,000 to 150,000 clones, about 90% seen once; the top ten hold roughly 2.1%. Material: peripheral blood. The source of this sequence is a human donor in a cohort sampled during active COVID-19.

The CDR3 loop is CAEDRGQQPQHF. The CDR3, as DNA: TGTGCCGAGGACAGGGGGCAACAGCCCCAGCATTTT. The chain links TRBV10-3 to TRBJ1-5; 11 bases are shared with TRBD1. Losses at the gene ends were 11 bases for V and 7 bases for J; bases not matched to a gene: 4. CDR1 and CDR2 (germline): ENHRY, SYGVKD. The CDR3 loop spans 12 amino acids.